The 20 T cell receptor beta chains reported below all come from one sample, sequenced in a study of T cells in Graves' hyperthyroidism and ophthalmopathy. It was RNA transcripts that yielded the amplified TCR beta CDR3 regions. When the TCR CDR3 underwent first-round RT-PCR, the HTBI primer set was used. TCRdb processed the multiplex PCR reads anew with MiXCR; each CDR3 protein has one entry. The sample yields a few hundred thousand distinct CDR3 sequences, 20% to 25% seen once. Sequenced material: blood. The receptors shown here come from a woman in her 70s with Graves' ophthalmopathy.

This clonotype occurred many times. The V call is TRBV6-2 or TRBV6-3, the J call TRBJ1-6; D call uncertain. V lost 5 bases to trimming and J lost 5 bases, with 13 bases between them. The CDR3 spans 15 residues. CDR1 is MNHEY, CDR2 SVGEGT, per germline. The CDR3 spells CASSPLTADNSPLHF. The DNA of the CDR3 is TGTGCCAGCAGTCCATTAACCGCGGATAATTCACCCCTCCACTTT.

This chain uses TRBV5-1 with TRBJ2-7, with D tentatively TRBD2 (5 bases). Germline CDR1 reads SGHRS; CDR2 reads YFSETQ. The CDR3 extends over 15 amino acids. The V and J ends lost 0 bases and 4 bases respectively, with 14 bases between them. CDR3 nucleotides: TGCGCCAGCAGCTTGGTGCCCGGGAAAGATTACGAGCAGTACTTC. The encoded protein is CASSLVPGKDYEQYF. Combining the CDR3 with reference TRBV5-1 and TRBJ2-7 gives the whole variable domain KAGVTQTPRYLIKTRGQQVTLSCSPISGHRSVSWYQQTPGQGLQFLFEYFSETQRNKGNFPGRFSGRQFSNSRSEMNVSTLELGDSALYLCASSLVPGKDYEQYFGPGTRLTVT.

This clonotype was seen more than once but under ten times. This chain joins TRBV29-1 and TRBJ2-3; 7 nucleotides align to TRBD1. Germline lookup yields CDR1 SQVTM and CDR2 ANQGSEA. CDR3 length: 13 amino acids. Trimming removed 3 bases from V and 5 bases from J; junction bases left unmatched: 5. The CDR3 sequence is CSVDKGAEDTQYF. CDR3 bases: TGCAGCGTTGATAAGGGGGCGGAAGATACGCAGTATTTT.

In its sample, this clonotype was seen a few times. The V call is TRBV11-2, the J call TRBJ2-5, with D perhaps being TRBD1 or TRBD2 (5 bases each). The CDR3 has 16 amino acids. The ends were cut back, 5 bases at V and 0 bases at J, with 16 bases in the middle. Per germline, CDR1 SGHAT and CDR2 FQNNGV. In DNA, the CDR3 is TGTGCCAGCAGCCCCTCTTGGGGGTCGTACCAAGAGACCCAGTACTTC. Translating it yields CASSPSWGSYQETQYF.

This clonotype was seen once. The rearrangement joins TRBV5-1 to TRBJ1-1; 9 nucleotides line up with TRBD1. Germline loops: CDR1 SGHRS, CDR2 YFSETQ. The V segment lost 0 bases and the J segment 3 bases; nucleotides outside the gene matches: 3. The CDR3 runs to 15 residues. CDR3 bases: TGCGCCAGCAGCTTGGCCGGGGACAGGGACACTGAAGCTTTCTTT. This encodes CASSLAGDRDTEAFF.

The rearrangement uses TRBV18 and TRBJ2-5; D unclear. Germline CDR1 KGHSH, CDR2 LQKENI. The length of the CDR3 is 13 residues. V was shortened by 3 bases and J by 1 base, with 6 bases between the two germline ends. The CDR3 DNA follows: TGTGCCAGCTCACCCTACTTCCAAGAGACCCAGTACTTC. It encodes CASSPYFQETQYF. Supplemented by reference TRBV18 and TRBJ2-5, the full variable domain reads NAGVMQNPRHLVRRRGQEARLRCSPMKGHSHVYWYRQLPEEGLKFMVYLQKENIIDESGMPKERFSAEFPKEGPSILRIQQVVRGDSAAYFCASSPYFQETQYFGPGTRLLVL.

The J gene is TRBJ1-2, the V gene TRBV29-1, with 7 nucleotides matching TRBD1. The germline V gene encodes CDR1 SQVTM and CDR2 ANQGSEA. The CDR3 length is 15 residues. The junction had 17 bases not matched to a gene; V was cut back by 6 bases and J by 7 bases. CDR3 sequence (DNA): TGCAGCGTCCCCAATGGGTGGGAGGGGGCCTTTGGCTACACCTTC. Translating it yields CSVPNGWEGAFGYTF.

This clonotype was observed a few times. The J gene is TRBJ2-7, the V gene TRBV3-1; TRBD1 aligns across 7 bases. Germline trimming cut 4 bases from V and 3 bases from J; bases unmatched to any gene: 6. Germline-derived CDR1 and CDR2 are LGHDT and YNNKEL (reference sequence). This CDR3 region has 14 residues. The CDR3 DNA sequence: TGTGCCAGCAGCCGCCCGGGACAGATCTACGAGCAGTACTTC. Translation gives CASSRPGQIYEQYF.

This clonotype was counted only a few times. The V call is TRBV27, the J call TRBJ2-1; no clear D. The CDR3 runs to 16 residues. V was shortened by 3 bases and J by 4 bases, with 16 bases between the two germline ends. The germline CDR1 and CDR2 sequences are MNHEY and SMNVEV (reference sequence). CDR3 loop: CASSFYSNPRYNEQFF. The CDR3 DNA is TGTGCCAGCAGTTTCTATAGTAACCCGCGGTACAATGAGCAGTTCTTC.

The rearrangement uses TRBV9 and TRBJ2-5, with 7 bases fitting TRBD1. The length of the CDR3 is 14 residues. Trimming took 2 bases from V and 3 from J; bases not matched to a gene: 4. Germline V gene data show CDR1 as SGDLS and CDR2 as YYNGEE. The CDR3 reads CASSVGQVKETQYF. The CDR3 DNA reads TGTGCCAGCAGCGTTGGACAGGTAAAAGAGACCCAGTACTTC.

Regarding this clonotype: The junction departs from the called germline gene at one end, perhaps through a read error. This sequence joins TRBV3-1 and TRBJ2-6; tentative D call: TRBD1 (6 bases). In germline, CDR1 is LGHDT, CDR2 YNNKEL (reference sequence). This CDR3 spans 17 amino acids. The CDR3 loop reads CASSQAGAGSGTNVLTF. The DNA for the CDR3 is TGTGCCAGCAGCCAGGCAGGGGCAGGCTCTGGGACCAACGTCCTGACTTTC.

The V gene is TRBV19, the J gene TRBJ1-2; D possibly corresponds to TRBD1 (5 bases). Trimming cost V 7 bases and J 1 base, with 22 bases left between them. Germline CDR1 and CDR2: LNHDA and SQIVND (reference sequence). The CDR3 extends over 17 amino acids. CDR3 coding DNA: TGTGCCAGTACCGACCCTCCGGGACGGCTGGGTAACTATGGCTACACCTTC. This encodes CASTDPPGRLGNYGYTF.

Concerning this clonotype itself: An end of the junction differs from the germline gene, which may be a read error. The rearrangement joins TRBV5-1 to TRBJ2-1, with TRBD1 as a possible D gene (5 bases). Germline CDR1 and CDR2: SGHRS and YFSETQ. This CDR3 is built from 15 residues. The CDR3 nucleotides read TGCGCCAGCAGCTTCGACCAGGGCTACTACGATGAGCAGTTCTTC. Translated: CASSFDQGYYDEQFF. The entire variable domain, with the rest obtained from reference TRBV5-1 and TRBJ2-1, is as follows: KAGVTQTPRYLIKTRGQQVTLSCSPISGHRSVSWYQQTPGQGLQFLFEYFSETQRNKGNFPGRFSGRQFSNSRSEMNVSTLELGDSALYLCASSFDQGYYDEQFFGPGTRLTVL.

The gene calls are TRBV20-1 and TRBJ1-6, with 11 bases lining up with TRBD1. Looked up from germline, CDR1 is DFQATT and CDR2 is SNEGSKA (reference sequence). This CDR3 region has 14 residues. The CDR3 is CGTSWTGGDSPLHF. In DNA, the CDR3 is TGCGGTACTTCCTGGACAGGGGGCGATTCACCCCTCCACTTT.

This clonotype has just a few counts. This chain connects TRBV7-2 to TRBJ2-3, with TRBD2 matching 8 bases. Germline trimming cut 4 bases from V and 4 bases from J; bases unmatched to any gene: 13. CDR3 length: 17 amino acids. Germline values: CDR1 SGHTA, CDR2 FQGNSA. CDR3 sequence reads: CASSSGLGTRVPDTQYF. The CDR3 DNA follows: TGTGCCAGCAGCTCCGGGCTGGGGACTAGAGTTCCAGATACGCAGTATTTT.

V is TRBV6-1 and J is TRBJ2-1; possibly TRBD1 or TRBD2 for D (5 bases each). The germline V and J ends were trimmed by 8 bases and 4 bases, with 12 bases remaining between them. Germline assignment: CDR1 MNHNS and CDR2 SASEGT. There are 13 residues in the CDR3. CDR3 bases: TGTGCCAGCGTGGTGGGGGTGTACAATGAGCAGTTCTTC. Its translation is CASVVGVYNEQFF.

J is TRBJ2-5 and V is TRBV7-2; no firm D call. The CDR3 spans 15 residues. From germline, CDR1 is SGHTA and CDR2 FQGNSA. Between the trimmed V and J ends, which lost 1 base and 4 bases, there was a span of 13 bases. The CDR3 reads CASSLDSHSRETQYF. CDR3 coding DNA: TGTGCCAGCAGCTTAGATAGTCACTCACGAGAGACCCAGTACTTC.

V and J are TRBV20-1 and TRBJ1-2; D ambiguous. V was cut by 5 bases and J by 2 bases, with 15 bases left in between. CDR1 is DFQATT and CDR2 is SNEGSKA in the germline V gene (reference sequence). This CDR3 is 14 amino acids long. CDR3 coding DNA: TGCAGTGCTTCAACTAGGGTCGTGAACTATGGCTACACCTTC. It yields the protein CSASTRVVNYGYTF.

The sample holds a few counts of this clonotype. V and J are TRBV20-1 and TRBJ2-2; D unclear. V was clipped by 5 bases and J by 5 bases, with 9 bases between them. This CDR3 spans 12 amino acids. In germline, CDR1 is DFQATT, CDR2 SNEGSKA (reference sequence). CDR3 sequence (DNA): TGCAGTGCTTCCCGTCTGACCGGGGAGCTGTTTTTT. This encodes CSASRLTGELFF.

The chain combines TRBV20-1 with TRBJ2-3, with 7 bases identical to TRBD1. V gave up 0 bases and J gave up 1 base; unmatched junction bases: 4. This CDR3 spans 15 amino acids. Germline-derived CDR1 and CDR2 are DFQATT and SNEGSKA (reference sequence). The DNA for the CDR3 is TGCAGTGCTAGAGATCGGACAGGCCGCACAGATACGCAGTATTTT. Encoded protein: CSARDRTGRTDTQYF.